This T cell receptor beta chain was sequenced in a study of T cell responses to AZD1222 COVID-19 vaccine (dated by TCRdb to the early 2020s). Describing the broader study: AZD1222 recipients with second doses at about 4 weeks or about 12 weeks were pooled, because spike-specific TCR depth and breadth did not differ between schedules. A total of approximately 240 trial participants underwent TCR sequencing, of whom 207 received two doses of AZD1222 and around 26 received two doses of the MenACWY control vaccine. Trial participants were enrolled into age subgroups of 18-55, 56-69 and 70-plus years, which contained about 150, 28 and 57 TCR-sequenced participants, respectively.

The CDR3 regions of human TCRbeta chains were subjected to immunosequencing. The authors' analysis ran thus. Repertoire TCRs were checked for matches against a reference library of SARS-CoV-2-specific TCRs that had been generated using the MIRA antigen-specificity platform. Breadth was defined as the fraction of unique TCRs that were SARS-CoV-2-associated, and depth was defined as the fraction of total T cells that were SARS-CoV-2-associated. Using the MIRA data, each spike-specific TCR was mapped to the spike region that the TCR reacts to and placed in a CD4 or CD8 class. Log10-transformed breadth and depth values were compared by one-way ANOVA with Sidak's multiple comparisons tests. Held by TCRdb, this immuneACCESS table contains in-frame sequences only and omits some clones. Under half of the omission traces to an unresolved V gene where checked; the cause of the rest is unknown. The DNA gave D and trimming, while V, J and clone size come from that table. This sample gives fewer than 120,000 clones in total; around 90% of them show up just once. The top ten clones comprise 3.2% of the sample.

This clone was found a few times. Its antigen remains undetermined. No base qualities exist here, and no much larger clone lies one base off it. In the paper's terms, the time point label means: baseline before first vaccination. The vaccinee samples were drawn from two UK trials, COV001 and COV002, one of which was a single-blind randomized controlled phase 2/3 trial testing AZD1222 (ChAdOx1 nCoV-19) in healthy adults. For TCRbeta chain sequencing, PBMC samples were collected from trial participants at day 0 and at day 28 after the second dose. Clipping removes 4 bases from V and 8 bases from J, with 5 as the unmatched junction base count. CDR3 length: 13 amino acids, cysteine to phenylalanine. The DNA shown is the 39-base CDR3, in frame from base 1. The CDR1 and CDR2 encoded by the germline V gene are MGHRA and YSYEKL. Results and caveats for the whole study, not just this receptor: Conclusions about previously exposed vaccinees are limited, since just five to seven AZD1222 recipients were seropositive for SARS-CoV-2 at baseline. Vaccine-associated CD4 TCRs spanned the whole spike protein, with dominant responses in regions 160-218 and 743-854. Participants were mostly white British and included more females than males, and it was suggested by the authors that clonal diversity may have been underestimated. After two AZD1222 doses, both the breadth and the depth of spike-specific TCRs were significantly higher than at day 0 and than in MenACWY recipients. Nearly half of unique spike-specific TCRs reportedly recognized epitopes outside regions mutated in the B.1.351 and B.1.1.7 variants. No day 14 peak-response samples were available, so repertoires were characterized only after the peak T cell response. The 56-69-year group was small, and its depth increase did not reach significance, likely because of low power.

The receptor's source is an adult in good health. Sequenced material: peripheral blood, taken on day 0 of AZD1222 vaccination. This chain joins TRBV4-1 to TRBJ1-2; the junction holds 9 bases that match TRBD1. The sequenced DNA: TGCGCCAGCAGCCTACAGGGGGCTCAAGGCTACACCTTC. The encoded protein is CASSLQGAQGYTF.